Below, 21 T cell receptor beta chains from the same sample are listed, as sequenced in a study of blood T cell repertoires in COVID-19. Measured with immunoSEQ multiplex PCR; TCRdb has only the in-frame clones, and not every one. This table holds approximately 220,000 clones, about 83% found once. Sequenced sample: PBMCs or T cells enriched from blood (not recorded which). These receptors all stem from a woman in her thirties or forties who had recovered from COVID-19.

The chain links TRBV14 to TRBJ1-1, with 7 bases that match TRBD1. Germline V gene sequence: CDR1 SGHDN, CDR2 FVKESK. V lost 4 bases, J lost 4 bases, and 3 bases stayed unmatched. The CDR3 has 13 amino acids. The CDR3 DNA reads as TGTGCCAGCAGCCGCAACAGGGGCACTGAAGCTTTCTTT. The encoded protein is CASSRNRGTEAFF.

The chain joins TRBV19 to TRBJ2-1; the match to TRBD2 covers 9 bases. This CDR3 region has 16 residues. Germline CDR1 reads LNHDA; CDR2 reads SQIVND (reference sequence). The J segment lost 3 bases and the V segment lost 5 bases, leaving 8 bases of the junction unmatched. For the CDR3, the DNA is TGTGCCAGTAGTTCCACCCTAGCGGGATTCTACAATGAGCAGTTCTTC. This sequence encodes CASSSTLAGFYNEQFF.

CDR3 protein: CSVDRGLLSNEKLFF. The CDR3 DNA reads as TGCAGCGTTGATAGGGGGTTATTGTCGAATGAAAAACTGTTTTTT. The rearrangement links TRBV29-1 to TRBJ1-4, with D perhaps matching TRBD1 (6 bases). The V gene lost 3 bases and the J gene lost 5 bases, with 16 bases spanning the gap. The CDR3 consists of 15 residues. Germline CDR1 is SQVTM and CDR2 is ANQGSEA.

In this sample, this clone turned up a few times. V usage is TRBV28 and J usage is TRBJ2-1, with 8 nucleotides matching TRBD2. Unmatched junction bases numbered 12, after V lost 4 bases and J lost 4 bases. Looked up from germline, CDR1 is MDHEN and CDR2 is SYDVKM. The CDR3 consists of 17 residues. The CDR3 DNA reads as TGTGCCAGCAGTTCACGGGACGGGAGGGCCGCTTACAATGAGCAGTTCTTC. Translating gives CASSSRDGRAAYNEQFF.

The chain recombines TRBV28 with TRBJ2-1, with TRBD2 matching over 14 bases. Trimming removed 5 bases from V and 7 bases from J; junction bases left unmatched: 7. This CDR3 is 16 amino acids long. CDR1 is MDHEN and CDR2 is SYDVKM in the germline V gene. This CDR3 reads CASSILGTSGSNEQFF. The CDR3 DNA reads TGTGCCAGCAGTATCCTAGGGACTAGCGGGAGTAATGAGCAGTTCTTC.

The CDR3 sequence is CASSEGQGRHTIYF. CDR3 nucleotides: TGTGCCAGCAGTGAAGGACAGGGAAGGCACACCATATATTTT. The rearrangement joins TRBV6-1 to TRBJ1-3; 7 bases fit TRBD1. In germline, CDR1 is MNHNS, CDR2 SASEGT. The V gene end was trimmed by 1 base and the J gene end by 8 bases; junction bases not matched to a gene: 5. This CDR3 spans 14 amino acids.

This chain links TRBV13 with TRBJ1-1, with a tentative D call TRBD1 (5 bases). In germline, CDR1 is PRHDT, CDR2 FYEKMQ (reference sequence). This CDR3 comprises 14 residues. V lost 0 bases, J lost 6 bases, and 11 bases lay in between. The CDR3 loop is CASSLGQGIAEAFF. CDR3 bases: TGTGCCAGCAGCTTAGGGCAGGGTATCGCTGAAGCTTTCTTT. The whole variable domain, filled in from reference TRBV13 and TRBJ1-1, reads AAGVIQSPRHLIKEKRETATLKCYPIPRHDTVYWYQQGPGQDPQFLISFYEKMQSDKGSIPDRFSAQQFSDYHSELNMSSLELGDSALYFCASSLGQGIAEAFFGQGTRLTVV.

This sequence joins TRBV10-1 and TRBJ1-2; weak D call: TRBD1 (6 bases). Germline V gene sequence: CDR1 WNHNN, CDR2 SYGVQD (reference sequence). The CDR3 totals 13 residues. Between the trimmed V and J ends, which lost 6 bases and 4 bases, there was a span of 12 bases. CDR3 in amino acids: CASSAGVTYGYTF. CDR3 nucleotide sequence: TGCGCCAGCAGCGCAGGGGTGACCTATGGCTACACCTTC.

V gene TRBV19 combines with J gene TRBJ2-6; 7 bases are a match to TRBD1. The CDR3 runs 14 residues. Germline V gene sequence: CDR1 LNHDA, CDR2 SQIVND (reference sequence). The trim removed 8 bases at V and 2 bases at J, leaving 3 bases unmatched. CDR3 in amino acids: CASADRAGANVLTF. In DNA, the CDR3 is TGTGCCAGTGCAGACAGGGCTGGGGCCAACGTCCTGACTTTC.

This chain joins TRBV5-4 and TRBJ2-2; no definite D call. The CDR3 is 14 residues long. Trimming took 0 bases from V and 0 from J, leaving 3 bases between them. Per the germline V gene, CDR1 is SGHNT and CDR2 is YYREEE (reference sequence). CDR3 nucleotides: TGTGCCAGCAGCTTGGCGGCGAACACCGGGGAGCTGTTTTTT. Encoded protein: CASSLAANTGELFF. Combining the CDR3 with reference TRBV5-4 and TRBJ2-2 gives the whole variable domain ETGVTQSPTHLIKTRGQQVTLRCSSQSGHNTVSWYQQALGQGPQFIFQYYREEENGRGNFPPRFSGLQFPNYSSELNVNALELDDSALYLCASSLAANTGELFFGEGSRLTVL.

The chain uses TRBV7-2 and TRBJ2-7, with TRBD2 as a possible D gene (6 bases). The V end lost 2 bases, the J end lost 0 bases, and 11 bases lay between the germline ends. CDR1 SGHTA and CDR2 FQGNSA come from the germline V gene. CDR3 size: 15 residues. The CDR3 reads CASSLSGLSSYEQYV. In DNA, the CDR3 is TGTGCCAGCAGCTTAAGCGGGTTGAGCTCCTACGAGCAGTACGTC.

The rearrangement links TRBV5-5 to TRBJ2-2, with TRBD1 identical over 9 bases. V lost 7 bases, J lost 5 bases, and 3 bases stayed unmatched. Germline CDR1 reads SGHKS; CDR2 reads YYEKEE (reference sequence). The CDR3 covers 13 residues. The chain's CDR3 is CASLQGATGELFF. The CDR3 region has the DNA TGTGCCAGCTTACAGGGGGCTACCGGGGAGCTGTTTTTT.

The V gene is TRBV21-1, the J gene TRBJ1-4. TRBV21-1 constitutes a pseudogene. This CDR3 is built from 17 residues. The CDR3 DNA reads as TGTGCCAGCAGCAAAGCCCGGGGGGGGACCCATAATGAAAAACTGTTTTTT. It yields the protein CASSKARGGTHNEKLFF.

The chain's CDR3 is CASSIPSGGSYEQYF. The CDR3 region has the DNA TGTGCCAGCAGCATCCCTAGCGGGGGCTCCTACGAGCAGTACTTC. The chain recombines TRBV7-8 with TRBJ2-7, with 10 bases matching TRBD2. Unmatched junction bases numbered 4, after V lost 5 bases and J lost 0 bases. The germline CDR1 and CDR2 sequences are SGHVS and FQNEAQ. This CDR3 comprises 15 residues.

Here the CDR3 DNA reads TGTGCCAGCAGCACGCGGGGTTCCTACAATGAGCAGTTCTTC. Its protein is CASSTRGSYNEQFF. The chain couples TRBV9 to TRBJ2-1; TRBD2 is a possible D gene (6 bases). The CDR3 is 14 residues long. V was trimmed by 4 bases and J by 1 base, leaving 9 bases between them. Germline V gene sequence: CDR1 SGDLS, CDR2 YYNGEE.

The chain combines TRBV27 with TRBJ2-5; TRBD2 matches 10 bases. The ends lost 10 bases at V and 1 base at J; junction bases unmatched: 3. Germline loops: CDR1 MNHEY, CDR2 SMNVEV (reference sequence). The CDR3 spans 13 residues. CDR3: CATRTSGQETQYF. For the CDR3, the DNA is TGTGCCACCCGGACTAGCGGCCAAGAGACCCAGTACTTC.

Many counts were recorded for this clone. V is TRBV2 and J is TRBJ1-5; 10 bases are shared with TRBD1. The CDR3 is 16 residues long. CDR1 and CDR2 from the germline V gene are SNHLY and FYNNEI. The V segment lost 6 bases and the J segment 7 bases; nucleotides outside the gene matches: 12. This CDR3 reads CASSSEIGTGEQPQHF. In nucleotides, the CDR3 is TGTGCCAGCAGCTCAGAAATCGGGACAGGGGAGCAGCCCCAGCATTTT.

The rearrangement links TRBV28 to TRBJ1-3, with D tentatively TRBD1 (5 bases). The V gene lost 8 bases and the J gene lost 3 bases, with 14 bases spanning the gap. Germline loops: CDR1 MDHEN, CDR2 SYDVKM. The CDR3 is 14 residues long. This CDR3 is CASWGREDGNTIYF. CDR3 nucleotides: TGTGCCAGCTGGGGCAGGGAGGATGGAAACACCATATATTTT. The whole variable domain, filled in from reference TRBV28 and TRBJ1-3, reads DVKVTQSSRYLVKRTGEKVFLECVQDMDHENMFWYRQDPGLGLRLIYFSYDVKMKEKGDIPEGYSVSREKKERFSLILESASTNQTSMYLCASWGREDGNTIYFGEGSWLTVV.

The chain couples TRBV7-6 to TRBJ2-3, with 14 bases identical to TRBD2. Losses at the gene ends were 4 bases for V and 1 base for J; bases not matched to a gene: 4. Per germline, CDR1 SGHVS and CDR2 FNYEAQ. This CDR3 region has 17 residues. The CDR3 DNA reads as TGTGCCAGCAGCTCGGGACTAGCGGGAGTCGGCACAGATACGCAGTATTTT. Protein: CASSSGLAGVGTDTQYF.

This clone was found a few times. The same CDR3 can be traced to other DNA sequences in this sample. As DNA, the CDR3 is TGTGCCAGCAGTTTATCAACGGGCAATGAGCAGTTCTTC. Protein sequence: CASSLSTGNEQFF. The genes are TRBV27 and TRBJ2-1; no firm D call. V was trimmed by 0 bases and J by 6 bases, leaving 6 bases between them. Germline V CDR1 and CDR2: MNHEY, SMNVEV (reference sequence). The CDR3 totals 13 residues.

The V call is TRBV27, the J call TRBJ1-2; perhaps TRBD1 as D (6 bases). Trimming left V 6 bases short and J 5 bases short, with 16 bases between. Germline V gene data show CDR1 as MNHEY and CDR2 as SMNVEV (reference sequence). The CDR3 is made up of 14 amino acids. CDR3 amino acids: CASSGRGRDYGYTF. DNA for the CDR3: TGTGCCAGCAGCGGCAGGGGAAGAGATTATGGCTACACCTTC.